The source of this T cell receptor beta chain is a study of memory CD4+ T cells and cytomegalovirus serostatus. Study results and caveats: Suggested: most of the CMV-linked TCR signature lies in CD4+ memory cells. Of under 200 reported CMV TCRbeta sequences, some 70 were found in memory CD4+ repertoires.

This CDR3 is 15 amino acids long. Germline V gives CDR1 MGHRA, CDR2 YSYEKL. Single viable CD3+CD4+CD8-CD45RO+ cells were sorted as the memory CD4+ T cells. Serostatus was set by detecting CMV pp150, pp28, p38, p52 IgG. Note on this clone: What it binds is unknown.

Produced via immunoSEQ multiplex PCR; TCRdb's table is partial and in-frame only. The table includes approximately 60,000 clones, roughly 77% detected once. The sample comprised memory CD4+ T cells from blood. V and J are TRBV4-1 and TRBJ2-5; 8 bases line up with TRBD1. TRBJ2-7 explains the end of the DNA better; the J call may be wrong. This receptor was taken from an adult in good health and CMV-seropositive. CDR3 sequence reads: CASSQSGQGPYEQYF. For the CDR3, the DNA is TGCGCCAGCAGCCAATCTGGACAGGGCCCCTACGAGCAGTACTTC.